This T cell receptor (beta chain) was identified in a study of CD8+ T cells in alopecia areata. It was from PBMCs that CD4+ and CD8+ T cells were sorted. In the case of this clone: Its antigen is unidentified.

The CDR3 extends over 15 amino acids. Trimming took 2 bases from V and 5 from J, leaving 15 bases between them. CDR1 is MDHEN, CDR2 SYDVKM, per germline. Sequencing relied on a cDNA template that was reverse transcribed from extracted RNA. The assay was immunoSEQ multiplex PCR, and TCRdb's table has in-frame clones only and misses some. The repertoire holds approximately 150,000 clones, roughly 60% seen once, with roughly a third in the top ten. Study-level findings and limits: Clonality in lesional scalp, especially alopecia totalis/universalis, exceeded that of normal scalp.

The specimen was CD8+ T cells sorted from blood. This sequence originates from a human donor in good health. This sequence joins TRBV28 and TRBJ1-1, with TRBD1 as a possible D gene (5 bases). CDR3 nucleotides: TGTGCCAGCAGTTTAGGGTCAGGGTTTAGGACTGAAGCTTTCTTT. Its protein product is CASSLGSGFRTEAFF.